The TCR beta chain described here comes from a study of blood T cell repertoires in COVID-19. Clones were read by immunoSEQ multiplex PCR, and TCRdb kept only the in-frame ones, dropping some. The table has about 140,000 clones, 65% to 90% seen once. This clone came up once. Germline V CDR1 and CDR2: LNHDA, SQIVND (reference sequence). With 5 bases clipped from V and 5 bases from J, the junction kept 9 bases outside the gene matches. This CDR3 comprises 15 residues. The V gene is TRBV19, the J gene TRBJ2-1, with 7 bases aligning to TRBD2. The sequenced sample was peripheral blood. This receptor was taken from a man aged 50-59 years with acute or convalescent COVID-19. CDR3 residues: CASSPRLAVHNEQFF. The CDR3 DNA sequence: TGTGCCAGTAGTCCAAGACTAGCAGTCCACAATGAGCAGTTCTTC.